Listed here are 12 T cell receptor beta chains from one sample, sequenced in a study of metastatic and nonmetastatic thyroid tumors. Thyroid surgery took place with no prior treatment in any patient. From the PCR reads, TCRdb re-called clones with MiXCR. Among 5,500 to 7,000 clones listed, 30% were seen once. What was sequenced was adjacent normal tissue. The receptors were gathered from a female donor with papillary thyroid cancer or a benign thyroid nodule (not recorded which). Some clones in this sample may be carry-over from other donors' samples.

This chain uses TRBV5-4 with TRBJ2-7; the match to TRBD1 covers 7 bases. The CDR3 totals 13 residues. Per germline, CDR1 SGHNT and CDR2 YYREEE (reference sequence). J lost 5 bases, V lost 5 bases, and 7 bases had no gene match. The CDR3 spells CASSFRQGNEQYF. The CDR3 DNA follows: TGTGCCAGCAGTTTTAGACAGGGAAACGAGCAGTACTTC.

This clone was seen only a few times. The CDR3 is CASSQTSSDRQYTF. DNA for the CDR3: TGTGCCAGCAGCCAGACATCCTCAGACAGGCAGTACACCTTC. V usage is TRBV28 and J usage is TRBJ1-2; possible D gene TRBD1, 6 bases. The ends were cut back, 6 bases at V and 11 bases at J, with 22 bases in the middle. The CDR3 spans 14 residues. The germline V gene encodes CDR1 MDHEN and CDR2 SYDVKM.

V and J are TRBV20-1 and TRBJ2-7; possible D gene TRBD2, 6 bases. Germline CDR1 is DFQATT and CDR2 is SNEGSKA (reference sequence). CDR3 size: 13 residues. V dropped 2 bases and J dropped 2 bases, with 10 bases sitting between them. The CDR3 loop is CSARLGGTYEQYF. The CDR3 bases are TGCAGTGCTAGATTAGGCGGGACCTACGAGCAGTACTTC.

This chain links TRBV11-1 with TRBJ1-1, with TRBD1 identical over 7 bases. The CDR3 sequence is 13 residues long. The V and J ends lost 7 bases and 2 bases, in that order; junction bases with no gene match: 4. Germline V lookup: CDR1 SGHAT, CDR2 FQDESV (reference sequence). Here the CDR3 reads CASIKGGNTEAFF. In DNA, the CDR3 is TGTGCCAGCATCAAAGGGGGCAACACTGAAGCTTTCTTT.

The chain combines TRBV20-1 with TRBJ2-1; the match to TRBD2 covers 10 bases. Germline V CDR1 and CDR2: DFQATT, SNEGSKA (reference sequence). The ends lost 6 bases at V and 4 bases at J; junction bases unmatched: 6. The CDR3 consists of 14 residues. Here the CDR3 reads CSAFGLAVYNEQFF. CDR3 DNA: TGCAGTGCGTTTGGACTAGCGGTATACAATGAGCAGTTCTTC.

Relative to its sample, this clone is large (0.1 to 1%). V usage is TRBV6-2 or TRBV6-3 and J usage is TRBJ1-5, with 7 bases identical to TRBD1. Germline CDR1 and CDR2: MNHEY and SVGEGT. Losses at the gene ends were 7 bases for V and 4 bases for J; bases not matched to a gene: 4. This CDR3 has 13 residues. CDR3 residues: CASMGQMNQPQHF. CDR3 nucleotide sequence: TGTGCCAGCATGGGACAGATGAATCAGCCCCAGCATTTT.

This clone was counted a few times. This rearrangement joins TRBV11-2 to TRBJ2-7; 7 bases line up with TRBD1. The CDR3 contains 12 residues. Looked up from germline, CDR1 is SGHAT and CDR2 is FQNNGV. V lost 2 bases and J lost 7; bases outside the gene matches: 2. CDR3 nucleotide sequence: TGTGCCAGCAGCTTAACAGGGGCTGAGCAGTACTTC. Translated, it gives CASSLTGAEQYF.

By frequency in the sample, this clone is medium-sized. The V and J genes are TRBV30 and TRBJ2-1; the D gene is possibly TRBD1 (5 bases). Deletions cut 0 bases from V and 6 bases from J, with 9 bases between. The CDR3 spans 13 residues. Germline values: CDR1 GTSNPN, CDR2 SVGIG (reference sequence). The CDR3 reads CAWSVHGANEQFF. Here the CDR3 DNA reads TGTGCCTGGAGTGTACATGGGGCCAATGAGCAGTTCTTC. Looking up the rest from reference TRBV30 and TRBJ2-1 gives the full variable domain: SQTIHQWPATLVQPVGSPLSLECTVEGTSNPNLYWYRQAAGRGLQLLFYSVGIGQISSEVPQNLSASRPQDRQFILSSKKLLLSDSGFYLCAWSVHGANEQFFGPGTRLTVL.

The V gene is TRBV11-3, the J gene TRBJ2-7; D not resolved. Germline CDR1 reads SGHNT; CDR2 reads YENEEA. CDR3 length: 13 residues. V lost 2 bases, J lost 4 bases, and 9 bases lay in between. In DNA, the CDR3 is TGTGCCAGCAGCTTATCCTCCGGGTACGAGCAGTACTTC. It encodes CASSLSSGYEQYF.

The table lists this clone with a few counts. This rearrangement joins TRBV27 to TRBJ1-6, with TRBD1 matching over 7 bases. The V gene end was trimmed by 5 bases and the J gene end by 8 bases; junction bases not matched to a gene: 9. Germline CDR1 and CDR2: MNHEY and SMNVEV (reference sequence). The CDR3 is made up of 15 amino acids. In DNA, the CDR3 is TGTGCCAGCAGTCAGGCCGAGGGGGCGTATTCACCCCTCCACTTT. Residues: CASSQAEGAYSPLHF.

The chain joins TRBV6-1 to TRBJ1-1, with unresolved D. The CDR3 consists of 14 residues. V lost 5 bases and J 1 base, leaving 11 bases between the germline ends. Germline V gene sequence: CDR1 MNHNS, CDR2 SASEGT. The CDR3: CASSSIQRNTEAFF. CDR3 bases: TGTGCCAGCAGTTCCATACAGAGGAACACTGAAGCTTTCTTT.

CDR3 in DNA: TGTGCCTGGAGTGTGACGAGAGGGACCGGGGAGCTGTTTTTT. Translating gives CAWSVTRGTGELFF. V gene TRBV30 combines with J gene TRBJ2-2; weak D call: TRBD2 (5 bases). V was clipped by 0 bases and J by 5 bases, with 10 bases between them. The CDR3 has 14 residues. Germline CDR1 reads GTSNPN; CDR2 reads SVGIG (reference sequence).